The clone carrying this T cell receptor (beta chain) was seen ten or more times. These data originate in a study of T cells in Graves' hyperthyroidism and ophthalmopathy. From RNA transcripts, TCR beta CDR3 regions were amplified. The TCR CDR3 first-round RT-PCR relied on the HTBI primer set. TCRdb independently ran MiXCR on the multiplex PCR reads; one entry per CDR3 protein. Seen here are 660,000 or so distinct CDR3 sequences, just under 45% observed once, and the top ten hold less than 8.5%. Trimming removed 0 bases at V and 6 bases at J, with 11 bases between. The length of the CDR3 is 14 residues. Germline-derived CDR1 and CDR2 are SEHNR and FQNEAQ (reference sequence).

This receptor was identified in an adult man with Graves' disease, either hyperthyroidism or ophthalmopathy (not recorded which). This chain links TRBV7-9 with TRBJ1-1; unclear D gene. The sample comprised peripheral blood or thyroid tissue (not recorded which). The CDR3 sequence is CASSLASGEPEAFF. The CDR3 DNA reads as TGTGCCAGCAGCTTAGCCTCCGGGGAGCCTGAAGCTTTCTTT.